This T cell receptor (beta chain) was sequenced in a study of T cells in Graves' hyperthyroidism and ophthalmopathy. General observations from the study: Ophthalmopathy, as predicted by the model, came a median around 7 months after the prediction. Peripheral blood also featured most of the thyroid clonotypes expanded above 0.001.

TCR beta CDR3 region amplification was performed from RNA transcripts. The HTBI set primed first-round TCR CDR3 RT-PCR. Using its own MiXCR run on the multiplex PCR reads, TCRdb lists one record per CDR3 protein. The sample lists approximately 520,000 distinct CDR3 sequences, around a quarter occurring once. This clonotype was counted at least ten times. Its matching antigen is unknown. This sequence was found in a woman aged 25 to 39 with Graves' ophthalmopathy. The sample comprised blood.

The CDR3 nucleotides read TGTGCCAGTAGTATTGGGCTAGCTTTAGGCGGGGAGCTGTTTTTT. Its translation is CASSIGLALGGELFF. The chain couples TRBV19 to TRBJ2-2; D possibly corresponds to TRBD2 (5 bases). V was pared by 3 bases and J by 7 bases, with 15 bases between. Germline V lookup: CDR1 LNHDA, CDR2 SQIVND (reference sequence). The CDR3 contains 15 residues.